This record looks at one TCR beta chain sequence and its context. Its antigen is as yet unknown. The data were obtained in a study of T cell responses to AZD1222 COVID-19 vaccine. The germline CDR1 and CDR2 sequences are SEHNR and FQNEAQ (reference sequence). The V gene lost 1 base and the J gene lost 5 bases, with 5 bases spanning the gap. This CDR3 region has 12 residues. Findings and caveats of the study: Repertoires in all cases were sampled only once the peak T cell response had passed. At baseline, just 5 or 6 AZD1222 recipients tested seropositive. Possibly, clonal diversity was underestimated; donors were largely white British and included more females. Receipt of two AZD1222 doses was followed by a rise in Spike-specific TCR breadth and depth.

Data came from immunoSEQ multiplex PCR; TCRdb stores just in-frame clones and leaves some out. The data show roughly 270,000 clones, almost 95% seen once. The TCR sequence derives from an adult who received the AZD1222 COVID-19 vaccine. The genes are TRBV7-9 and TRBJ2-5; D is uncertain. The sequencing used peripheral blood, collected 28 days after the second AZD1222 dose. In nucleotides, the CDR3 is TGTGCCAGCAGCTTAGGGGCTGAGACCCAGTACTTC. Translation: CASSLGAETQYF.